Shown below are 22 T cell receptor beta chains from a single sample sequenced in a study of blood T cell repertoires in COVID-19. Clones were read by immunoSEQ multiplex PCR, and TCRdb kept only the in-frame ones, dropping some. The top ten clones hold 4.5% to 6% of a sample with 130,000 to 150,000 clones, more than 70% of them seen once. The source material was PBMCs or T cells enriched from blood (not recorded which). These receptors were taken from a middle-aged man with acute COVID-19.

This rearrangement joins TRBV4-3 to TRBJ1-1, with D maybe TRBD1 (5 bases). With 0 bases removed from V and 3 bases from J, the gap between germline ends came to 8 bases. Germline loops: CDR1 LGHNA, CDR2 YSLEER. CDR3 length: 14 amino acids. In DNA, the CDR3 is TGCGCCAGCAGCCAAGAATGGGGGGACACTGAAGCTTTCTTT. It encodes CASSQEWGDTEAFF.

The V gene is TRBV18, the J gene TRBJ2-2; 10 bases align to TRBD1. The V segment lost 4 bases and the J segment 9 bases; nucleotides outside the gene matches: 11. In germline, CDR1 is KGHSH, CDR2 LQKENI. The length of the CDR3 is 16 residues. DNA of the CDR3: TGTGCCAGCTCACTAGACAGGGGGCTTTCGGACCGGGAGCTGTTTTTT. Amino acid sequence: CASSLDRGLSDRELFF. Combining the CDR3 with reference TRBV18 and TRBJ2-2 gives the whole variable domain NAGVMQNPRHLVRRRGQEARLRCSPMKGHSHVYWYRQLPEEGLKFMVYLQKENIIDESGMPKERFSAEFPKEGPSILRIQQVVRGDSAAYFCASSLDRGLSDRELFFGEGSRLTVL.

This chain joins TRBV5-5 and TRBJ1-1; D gene ambiguous. CDR1 is SGHKS, CDR2 YYEKEE, per germline (reference sequence). Trimming took 0 bases from V and 2 from J, leaving 14 bases between them. This CDR3 is built from 16 residues. Here the CDR3 DNA reads TGTGCCAGCAGCTTGGGCGAAGCCGGGAGTAACACTGAAGCTTTCTTT. Protein: CASSLGEAGSNTEAFF.

The chain couples TRBV27 to TRBJ2-5; 11 bases are a match to TRBD2. Germline loops: CDR1 MNHEY, CDR2 SMNVEV (reference sequence). This CDR3 has 13 residues. V shed 6 bases, J shed 4 bases, and the junction held 1 base outside the gene matches. In DNA, the CDR3 is TGTGCCAGCAGACTAGCGGGGGCAGAGACCCAGTACTTC. As protein: CASRLAGAETQYF.

V is TRBV11-2 and J is TRBJ2-5, with D possibly being TRBD1 (6 bases). The V gene lost 2 bases and the J gene lost 1 base, with 23 bases spanning the gap. Germline V CDR1 and CDR2: SGHAT, FQNNGV. The CDR3 totals 19 residues. The CDR3 region has the DNA TGTGCCAGCAGCTTAAATCTAATCAGGGTTCAGGGGCTCCAAGAGACCCAGTACTTC. The encoded protein is CASSLNLIRVQGLQETQYF.

The chain combines TRBV24-1 with TRBJ2-3; TRBD2 matches at 8 bases. CDR1 KGHDR and CDR2 SFDVKD come from the germline V gene. The ends lost 0 bases at V and 2 bases at J; junction bases unmatched: 12. This CDR3 has 19 residues. CDR3 protein: CATSDLTGGGAGDTDTQYF. The DNA for the CDR3 is TGTGCCACCAGTGATTTGACCGGGGGTGGAGCGGGGGACACAGATACGCAGTATTTT.

The gene calls are TRBV3-1 (or the pseudogene TRBV3-2) and TRBJ2-2, with unresolved D. CDR1 is LGHDT, CDR2 YNNKEL, per germline (reference sequence). Trimming shortened V by 1 base and J by 9 bases, and 12 bases separated the two germline ends. This CDR3 is 14 amino acids long. The CDR3 spells CASSQGPNNRELFF. The CDR3 DNA is TGTGCCAGCAGCCAAGGGCCCAACAACCGGGAGCTGTTTTTT.

The V and J genes are TRBV18 and TRBJ1-3, with no clear D. Trimming took off 2 bases at V and 7 bases at J, with 12 bases between the two ends. CDR1 is KGHSH and CDR2 is LQKENI in the germline V gene. CDR3 size: 14 residues. CDR3 DNA sequence: TGTGCCAGCTCACCAACCGCTTTTGGCAACACCATATATTTT. Its protein product is CASSPTAFGNTIYF. The variable domain in full, completed from reference TRBV18 and TRBJ1-3, reads NAGVMQNPRHLVRRRGQEARLRCSPMKGHSHVYWYRQLPEEGLKFMVYLQKENIIDESGMPKERFSAEFPKEGPSILRIQQVVRGDSAAYFCASSPTAFGNTIYFGEGSWLTVV.

The chain is built from TRBV2 and TRBJ1-5; 7 positions agree with TRBD1. Germline V gene sequence: CDR1 SNHLY, CDR2 FYNNEI. CDR3 length: 14 residues. V trimming: 5 bases; J trimming: 5 bases; junction bases outside the gene matches: 6. The CDR3 reads CASSLQGIDQPQHF. DNA of the CDR3: TGTGCCAGCAGTCTACAGGGGATTGATCAGCCCCAGCATTTT.

The J gene is TRBJ1-4, the V gene TRBV28, with D unresolved. V was trimmed by 11 bases and J by 0 bases, leaving 13 bases between them. In germline, CDR1 is MDHEN, CDR2 SYDVKM. This CDR3 has 14 residues. This CDR3 reads CAASRSATNEKLFF. CDR3 in DNA: TGTGCCGCCTCGCGGTCCGCAACTAATGAAAAACTGTTTTTT.

The chain carries TRBV7-9 and TRBJ1-1, with D unresolved. This CDR3 is 15 amino acids long. The V gene's germline CDR1 is SEHNR and CDR2 FQNEAQ (reference sequence). With 2 bases removed from V and 3 bases from J, the gap between germline ends came to 13 bases. The CDR3 region has the DNA TGTGCCAGCAGCTTAAGAAGGTTCGGGGACACTGAAGCTTTCTTT. The encoded protein is CASSLRRFGDTEAFF.

This clone has more than one count but fewer than ten. Other DNA sequences from this sample encode an identical CDR3 as well. The J gene is TRBJ2-1, the V gene TRBV19; 10 bases align to TRBD2. The CDR3 length is 14 residues. V was clipped by 6 bases and J by 5 bases; unmatched bases: 4. Germline V CDR1 and CDR2: LNHDA, SQIVND (reference sequence). The CDR3 DNA is TGTGCCAGTAGCCCGGGACTAGCGAACAATGAGCAGTTCTTC. Translated, it gives CASSPGLANNEQFF.

The V call is TRBV6-2 or TRBV6-3, the J call TRBJ2-7; 7 nucleotides line up with TRBD1. Germline CDR1 MNHEY, CDR2 SVGEGT. J gave up 1 base and V 4 bases, and 10 bases lay outside the gene matches. This CDR3 comprises 16 residues. The CDR3 region has the DNA TGTGCCAGCAGTTCCATCGACAGGGCAAAGTCCTACGAGCAGTACTTC. It encodes CASSSIDRAKSYEQYF.

The chain combines TRBV7-8 with TRBJ2-1, with 8 bases aligning to TRBD1. The CDR3 length is 16 residues. CDR1 and CDR2 from the germline V gene are SGHVS and FQNEAQ. J gave up 7 bases and V 5 bases, and 13 bases lay outside the gene matches. The CDR3: CASSVRGQVDGNEQFF. DNA of the CDR3: TGTGCCAGCAGCGTTAGGGGACAGGTGGATGGGAATGAGCAGTTCTTC.

This chain joins TRBV3-1 (or the pseudogene TRBV3-2) and TRBJ1-2, with a possible D match to TRBD1 (6 bases). V was clipped by 1 base and J by 8 bases, with 20 bases between them. The CDR3 totals 16 residues. Germline assignment: CDR1 LGHDT and CDR2 YNNKEL (reference sequence). The CDR3, as DNA: TGTGCCAGCAGCCAAGCGGGGGGGGGCCCCTCTGAGGGCTACACCTTC. Translated: CASSQAGGGPSEGYTF.

J is TRBJ1-1 and V is TRBV6-5; weak D call: TRBD1 (5 bases). Germline values: CDR1 MNHEY, CDR2 SVGAGI. Trimming removed 2 bases from V and 5 bases from J, with 15 bases in between. The CDR3 extends over 15 amino acids. This CDR3 reads CASSYDGQGRTEAFF. As DNA, the CDR3 is TGTGCCAGCAGTTACGACGGCCAGGGCAGGACTGAAGCTTTCTTT.

This chain joins TRBV6-2 or TRBV6-3 and TRBJ1-1; D not certain. The V gene's germline CDR1 is MNHEY and CDR2 SVGEGT. This CDR3 is 14 amino acids long. With 4 bases removed from V and 6 bases from J, the gap between germline ends came to 15 bases. The CDR3 DNA is TGTGCCAGCAGTTTGCGGGGTAGTTTGGCTGAAGCTTTCTTT. This sequence encodes CASSLRGSLAEAFF.

The rearrangement links TRBV6-6 to TRBJ1-1; maybe TRBD1 (6 bases). V gave up 7 bases and J gave up 0 bases, with 12 bases separating them. The CDR3 is made up of 14 amino acids. Germline V gives CDR1 MNHNY, CDR2 SVGAGI (reference sequence). The CDR3: CASTAQGLNTEAFF. The CDR3 DNA is TGTGCCAGCACCGCCCAGGGGCTGAACACTGAAGCTTTCTTT.

The chain joins TRBV6-5 to TRBJ1-3; no clear D gene. This CDR3 region has 13 residues. The V end lost 4 bases, the J end lost 4 bases, and 8 bases lay between the germline ends. The germline gives CDR1 MNHEY, CDR2 SVGAGI. DNA for the CDR3: TGTGCCAGCAGTTTCCCTCAGGGAAACACCATATATTTT. Translation: CASSFPQGNTIYF.

This chain links TRBV7-2 with TRBJ2-5; 7 nucleotides match TRBD2. This CDR3 is 15 amino acids long. Unmatched junction bases numbered 8, after V lost 5 bases and J lost 2 bases. Germline-derived CDR1 and CDR2 are SGHTA and FQGNSA. CDR3 residues: CASSPTPGGQETQYF. DNA of the CDR3: TGTGCCAGCAGCCCAACCCCGGGAGGACAAGAGACCCAGTACTTC. Supplemented by reference TRBV7-2 and TRBJ2-5, the full variable domain reads GAGVSQSPSNKVTEKGKDVELRCDPISGHTALYWYRQSLGQGLEFLIYFQGNSAPDKSGLPSDRFSAERTGGSVSTLTIQRTQQEDSAVYLCASSPTPGGQETQYFGPGTRLLVL.

This clone was counted a single time. The V call is TRBV27, the J call TRBJ1-6; TRBD1 matches 9 bases. The ends lost 4 bases at V and 6 bases at J; junction bases unmatched: 1. This CDR3 spans 14 amino acids. CDR1 is MNHEY and CDR2 is SMNVEV in the germline V gene (reference sequence). In nucleotides, the CDR3 is TGTGCCAGCAGTTGGACAGGGGTTAATTCACCCCTCCACTTT. Translating it yields CASSWTGVNSPLHF.

The CDR3 DNA follows: TGTGCCAGCAGCTTAGGACAGGGGTACACCGGGGAGCTGTTTTTT. Protein product: CASSLGQGYTGELFF. The V and J genes are TRBV7-8 and TRBJ2-2, with 8 bases lining up with TRBD1. V lost 1 base, J lost 3 bases, and 1 base stayed unmatched. This CDR3 region has 15 residues. Germline assignment: CDR1 SGHVS and CDR2 FQNEAQ.